The sequence of this TCR beta chain was determined in a study of response to subunit inactivated influenza vaccine. TCRdb re-called the RT-PCR reads with MiXCR, one entry per CDR3 protein. This sample has approximately 500,000 distinct CDR3 sequences, with approximately 24% found just once. V was pared by 4 bases and J by 5 bases, with 6 bases of the junction left unmatched. Per germline, CDR1 ENHRY and CDR2 SYGVKD. This CDR3 contains 15 residues. This clonotype was recorded a few times. These data also formed part of another study, on T cells expressing NK-cell markers. From that second work: Production of TCR beta cDNA relied on 5'RACE template switching with UMIs. Sorted CD3+CD56-NKG2C+, CD3+CD56+NKG2C- and CD3+CD56+NKG2C+ T cells were the source of the TCR beta repertoires. Seven sequenced donors out of eight were HCMV-seropositive, one seronegative. Of CD8+ T cells, roughly 1.0-7.0% belonged to dominant NKG2C+ clonotypes in five or six donors.

This receptor was taken from a man aged 50-59 years who received an inactivated influenza vaccine. The chain joins TRBV10-3 to TRBJ2-5; 11 bases match TRBD1. The starting material was CD4+ T cells sorted from PBMCs, obtained roughly 13 days after vaccination. Here the CDR3 DNA reads TGTGCCATCAGTGGGGACAGGGGGTATGGGGAGACCCAGTACTTC. Amino acid sequence: CAISGDRGYGETQYF.